This T cell receptor beta chain was retrieved from a study of blood T cell repertoires in COVID-19. Method: immunoSEQ multiplex PCR; TCRdb's copy keeps in-frame clones and lacks some. The repertoire holds nearly 300,000 clones, with approximately 84% as singletons. Seattle researchers signed up patients amid active infection and tracked them longitudinally. Sequenced: peripheral blood. The sequence came from a human donor with COVID-19, enrolled during active disease. The donor label of this sample is uncertain.

CDR3 bases: TGTGCCAGCTCACCACGAGGGAACCAAGAGACCCAGTACTTC. Translating gives CASSPRGNQETQYF. The rearrangement uses TRBV18 and TRBJ2-5; D perhaps matches TRBD2 (5 bases). Germline V gene sequence: CDR1 KGHSH, CDR2 LQKENI. V shed 1 base and J shed 0 bases, with 6 bases lying between them. The CDR3 loop spans 14 amino acids.